This passage covers 20 T cell receptor beta chains from one sample sequenced in a study of cytomegalovirus exposure and HLA in healthy donors. 13 Jbeta primers and 60 Vbeta primers were used for the PCR. Profiling relied on immunoSEQ multiplex PCR, and the TCRdb table lists in-frame clones only, not all of them. In the table there are over 100,000 clones, around 63% of which are singletons. The specimen was PBMCs. These receptors were collected from a man aged 35-49 years in good health and CMV-seropositive.

DNA of the CDR3: TGTGCCAGCAGTCCCCACGGGAGCTCCTATAATTCACCCCTCCACTTT. This codes for CASSPHGSSYNSPLHF. V is TRBV28 and J is TRBJ1-6, with unresolved D. From germline, CDR1 is MDHEN and CDR2 SYDVKM. This CDR3 is built from 16 residues. Trimming took 5 bases from V and 0 from J, leaving 11 bases between them.

In its sample, this clone was seen a few times. The CDR3 region is CASSLMGGVYGYTF. The CDR3 DNA follows: TGTGCCAGCAGCTTAATGGGGGGAGTGTACGGCTACACCTTC. This chain links TRBV7-9 with TRBJ1-2; a possible D gene is TRBD1 (5 bases). Germline V lookup: CDR1 SEHNR, CDR2 FQNEAQ (reference sequence). The CDR3 is 14 residues long. V lost 2 bases and J lost 8, with 15 bases in between.

V and J are TRBV28 and TRBJ2-7, with 9 bases aligning to TRBD2. V lost 5 bases and J lost 0; bases outside the gene matches: 5. CDR3 length equals 15 residues. The V gene's germline CDR1 is MDHEN and CDR2 SYDVKM. In DNA form, the CDR3 reads TGTGCCAGCAGTGGGGCTAGCGGGGTCTCCTACGAGCAGTACTTC. Translated: CASSGASGVSYEQYF.

V and J are TRBV7-9 and TRBJ2-1, with 7 bases aligning to TRBD2. Looked up from germline, CDR1 is SEHNR and CDR2 is FQNEAQ (reference sequence). Losses at the gene ends were 0 bases for V and 14 bases for J; bases not matched to a gene: 4. The CDR3 has 12 amino acids. The CDR3 DNA follows: TGTGCCAGCAGCTTAGCGGCGGCGGGGGAGTTCTTC. Its protein product is CASSLAAAGEFF.

This clone has just a few counts. The gene calls are TRBV29-1 and TRBJ2-5; maybe TRBD2 (5 bases). The J call may be mistaken, given a closer DNA end match to TRBJ2-7. The CDR3 has 13 amino acids. The V gene's germline CDR1 is SQVTM and CDR2 ANQGSEA. Written as DNA, the CDR3 is TGCAGCGTCCTTACCAGACTAAGATACGAGCAGTACTTC. It yields the protein CSVLTRLRYEQYF.

The chain has TRBV30 and TRBJ2-2, with D hard to call. Per germline, CDR1 GTSNPN and CDR2 SVGIG (reference sequence). V was pared by 0 bases and J by 6 bases, with 8 bases between. The CDR3 loop spans 13 amino acids. This CDR3 is CAWSVLVPGELFF. The CDR3 nucleotides are TGTGCCTGGAGTGTACTGGTACCCGGGGAGCTGTTTTTT.

Here the CDR3 DNA reads TGTGCCAGCAGCGTAGGCGACTCAATTGGGGCGAACTATGGCTACACCTTC. Translated: CASSVGDSIGANYGYTF. The chain links TRBV9 to TRBJ1-2; D is possibly TRBD1 (5 bases). Germline CDR1 SGDLS, CDR2 YYNGEE. The ends were cut back, 0 bases at V and 2 bases at J, with 17 bases in the middle. This CDR3 is built from 17 residues. Looking up the rest from reference TRBV9 and TRBJ1-2 gives the full variable domain: DSGVTQTPKHLITATGQRVTLRCSPRSGDLSVYWYQQSLDQGLQFLIQYYNGEERAKGNILERFSAQQFPDLHSELNLSSLELGDSALYFCASSVGDSIGANYGYTFGSGTRLTVV.

This clone has more than one count but fewer than ten. CDR3 in DNA: TGTGCCAGCAGCTTGGAACAGGCCGGGTGGTACCAAGAGACCCAGTACTTC. Translated: CASSLEQAGWYQETQYF. The chain joins TRBV5-8 to TRBJ2-5; D perhaps matches TRBD1 (5 bases). The CDR3 consists of 17 residues. V was cut by 0 bases and J by 0 bases, with 15 bases left in between. Germline CDR1 and CDR2: SGHTS and YDEGEE.

This chain connects TRBV15 to TRBJ2-3; possibly TRBD2 for D (6 bases). CDR1 is LNHNV, CDR2 YYDKDF, per germline (reference sequence). V was clipped by 0 bases and J by 0 bases, with 10 bases between them. This CDR3 is built from 16 residues. CDR3 protein: CATSRDAGQSTDTQYF. The CDR3, as DNA: TGTGCCACCAGCAGAGATGCGGGGCAAAGCACAGATACGCAGTATTTT.

The J gene is TRBJ1-4, the V gene TRBV27; tentative D call: TRBD1 (5 bases). Trimming stripped 2 bases from V and 4 bases from J, with 17 bases between. The CDR3 totals 17 residues. Per the germline V gene, CDR1 is MNHEY and CDR2 is SMNVEV (reference sequence). CDR3 region: CASSLRPRQPNNEKLFF. CDR3 bases: TGTGCCAGCAGTTTACGCCCAAGACAGCCAAATAATGAAAAACTGTTTTTT.

CDR3 region: CASNNQGFNTGELFF. The CDR3 bases are TGTGCCAGCAATAATCAGGGCTTTAACACCGGGGAGCTGTTTTTT. The chain carries TRBV7-2 and TRBJ2-2; TRBD1 is a possible D gene (5 bases). Germline V lookup: CDR1 SGHTA, CDR2 FQGNSA. Trimming left V 7 bases short and J 2 bases short, with 14 bases between. The CDR3 totals 15 residues.

The chain links TRBV11-2 to TRBJ2-5; 8 nucleotides line up with TRBD1. V lost 6 bases, J lost 2 bases, and 8 bases stayed unmatched. The CDR3 has 15 amino acids. Germline V gene sequence: CDR1 SGHAT, CDR2 FQNNGV. The CDR3 is CASSLSTGGQETQYF. As DNA, the CDR3 is TGTGCCAGCAGTCTTAGTACAGGGGGACAAGAGACCCAGTACTTC. The full variable domain, rest sourced from reference TRBV11-2 and TRBJ2-5, is EAGVAQSPRYKIIEKRQSVAFWCNPISGHATLYWYQQILGQGPKLLIQFQNNGVVDDSQLPKDRFSAERLKGVDSTLKIQPAKLEDSAVYLCASSLSTGGQETQYFGPGTRLLVL.

Only one count was recorded for this clone. CDR3 sequence reads: CASSLGQGADEQYF. The DNA for the CDR3 is TGTGCCAGCAGCTTAGGTCAGGGGGCCGACGAGCAGTACTTC. The chain joins TRBV5-6 to TRBJ2-7; TRBD1 aligns across 8 bases. There are 14 residues in the CDR3. CDR1 and CDR2 from the germline V gene are SGHDT and YYEEEE. Germline trimming cut 2 bases from V and 5 bases from J; bases unmatched to any gene: 6. Based on the CDR3 plus reference TRBV5-6 and TRBJ2-7, the full variable domain is DAGVTQSPTHLIKTRGQQVTLRCSPKSGHDTVSWYQQALGQGPQFIFQYYEEEERQRGNFPDRFSGHQFPNYSSELNVNALLLGDSALYLCASSLGQGADEQYFGPGTRLTVT.

The V and J genes are TRBV7-9 and TRBJ1-4; weak D call: TRBD1 (6 bases). V dropped 4 bases and J dropped 4 bases, with 10 bases sitting between them. The CDR3 extends over 14 amino acids. Germline values: CDR1 SEHNR, CDR2 FQNEAQ (reference sequence). This CDR3 reads CASSWQGINEKLFF. The DNA for the CDR3 is TGTGCCAGCAGCTGGCAGGGGATTAATGAAAAACTGTTTTTT.

The chain is built from TRBV4-3 and TRBJ2-4; 7 nucleotides align to TRBD2. Trimming cost V 1 base and J 7 bases; bases outside gene matches: 7. The CDR3 covers 15 residues. Germline values: CDR1 LGHNA, CDR2 YSLEER. For the CDR3, the DNA is TGCGCCAGCAGCCAAGGCGGGAGCACCATTAACATTCAGTACTTC. Protein sequence: CASSQGGSTINIQYF.

This clone was seen just once. The chain carries TRBV19 and TRBJ1-1, with D perhaps TRBD1 (6 bases). The V end was cut by 3 bases, the J end by 5 bases, with 19 bases between. Germline CDR1 and CDR2: LNHDA and SQIVND (reference sequence). There are 16 residues in the CDR3. DNA for the CDR3: TGTGCCAGTAGTATGGGGGGCCACAACGGGAGGACTGAAGCTTTCTTT. Amino acid sequence: CASSMGGHNGRTEAFF.

J is TRBJ2-3 and V is TRBV7-2; no definite D call. Germline V gene lookup returns CDR1 SGHTA and CDR2 FQGNSA. The CDR3 loop spans 17 amino acids. V was pared by 1 base and J by 0 bases, with 14 bases between. The CDR3 DNA reads TGTGCCAGCAGCTTAGGGGCTATGGCCTATAGCACAGATACGCAGTATTTT. It codes for CASSLGAMAYSTDTQYF.

The chain carries TRBV29-1 and TRBJ1-2; 7 positions match TRBD1. V trimming: 0 bases; J trimming: 7 bases; junction bases outside the gene matches: 11. The germline CDR1 and CDR2 sequences are SQVTM and ANQGSEA. CDR3 length: 15 residues. The CDR3, as DNA: TGCAGCGTTGAAGAATGGACAGGCCTTTCCCGTGGCTACACCTTC. Protein product: CSVEEWTGLSRGYTF.

This clone was detected only once. The chain combines TRBV29-1 with TRBJ2-2, with D perhaps TRBD2 (6 bases). V was trimmed by 7 bases and J by 0 bases, leaving 12 bases between them. CDR1 SQVTM and CDR2 ANQGSEA come from the germline V gene. CDR3 length equals 14 residues. CDR3 region: CSARGTSNTGELFF. The DNA for the CDR3 is TGCAGCGCCCGGGGGACGTCGAACACCGGGGAGCTGTTTTTT.

This sequence joins TRBV5-1 and TRBJ2-5; 8 bases are shared with TRBD2. With V trimmed by 0 bases and J by 0 bases, 4 bases remained unmatched. CDR3 length: 16 residues. Germline loops: CDR1 SGHRS, CDR2 YFSETQ. CDR3 loop: CASSLDVAGNQETQYF. Written as DNA, the CDR3 is TGCGCCAGCAGCTTGGACGTAGCGGGGAACCAAGAGACCCAGTACTTC.